This entry describes one TCR beta chain. The protocol was immunoSEQ multiplex PCR, while the TCRdb copy is restricted to in-frame clones and leaves out a portion. The table lists over 70,000 clones, roughly four fifths of them singletons. This record belongs to a study of blood T cell repertoires in COVID-19. V dropped 2 bases and J dropped 0; count of bases not matched to a gene: 3. The CDR3 totals 16 residues. In germline, CDR1 is MNHEY, CDR2 SVGEGT. The chain uses TRBV6-2 or TRBV6-3 and TRBJ2-2, with 7 bases fitting TRBD2. This TCR was recovered from a man aged 55 to 70 with acute or convalescent COVID-19. Material: peripheral blood. The CDR3 DNA is TGTGCCAGCAGTTACAGGCGGGGGTCGAACACCGGGGAGCTGTTTTTT. Translating it yields CASSYRRGSNTGELFF.